The clone carrying this T cell receptor (beta chain) was counted between two and nine times. The data were obtained in a study of blood T cell repertoires in COVID-19. Study information: COVID-19 samples collected from the United States, Italy and Spain covered acute and convalescent phases. PBMCs, B-cell-depleted T cells, or T cells provided the cDNA or gDNA that made up the material.

With 0 bases clipped from V and 6 bases from J, the junction kept 5 bases outside the gene matches. This CDR3 has 16 amino acids. CDR1 SGHRS and CDR2 YFSETQ come from the germline V gene. Per the original data handling: Quantification of nucleated cells was approximated via reference gene primer amplification. Measured with immunoSEQ multiplex PCR; TCRdb has only the in-frame clones, and not every one. V and J calls and clone size are those listed in that table; D and trimming were worked out from the DNA. The data show approximately 94,000 clones, just over 85% seen once. The sample comprised peripheral blood. The V gene is TRBV5-1, the J gene TRBJ2-2, with 10 bases lining up with TRBD1. The TCR was taken from an older woman with acute or convalescent COVID-19. CDR3 loop: CASSLVWGQGSGELFF. The CDR3 region has the DNA TGCGCCAGCAGCTTGGTTTGGGGACAGGGGTCCGGGGAGCTGTTTTTT.